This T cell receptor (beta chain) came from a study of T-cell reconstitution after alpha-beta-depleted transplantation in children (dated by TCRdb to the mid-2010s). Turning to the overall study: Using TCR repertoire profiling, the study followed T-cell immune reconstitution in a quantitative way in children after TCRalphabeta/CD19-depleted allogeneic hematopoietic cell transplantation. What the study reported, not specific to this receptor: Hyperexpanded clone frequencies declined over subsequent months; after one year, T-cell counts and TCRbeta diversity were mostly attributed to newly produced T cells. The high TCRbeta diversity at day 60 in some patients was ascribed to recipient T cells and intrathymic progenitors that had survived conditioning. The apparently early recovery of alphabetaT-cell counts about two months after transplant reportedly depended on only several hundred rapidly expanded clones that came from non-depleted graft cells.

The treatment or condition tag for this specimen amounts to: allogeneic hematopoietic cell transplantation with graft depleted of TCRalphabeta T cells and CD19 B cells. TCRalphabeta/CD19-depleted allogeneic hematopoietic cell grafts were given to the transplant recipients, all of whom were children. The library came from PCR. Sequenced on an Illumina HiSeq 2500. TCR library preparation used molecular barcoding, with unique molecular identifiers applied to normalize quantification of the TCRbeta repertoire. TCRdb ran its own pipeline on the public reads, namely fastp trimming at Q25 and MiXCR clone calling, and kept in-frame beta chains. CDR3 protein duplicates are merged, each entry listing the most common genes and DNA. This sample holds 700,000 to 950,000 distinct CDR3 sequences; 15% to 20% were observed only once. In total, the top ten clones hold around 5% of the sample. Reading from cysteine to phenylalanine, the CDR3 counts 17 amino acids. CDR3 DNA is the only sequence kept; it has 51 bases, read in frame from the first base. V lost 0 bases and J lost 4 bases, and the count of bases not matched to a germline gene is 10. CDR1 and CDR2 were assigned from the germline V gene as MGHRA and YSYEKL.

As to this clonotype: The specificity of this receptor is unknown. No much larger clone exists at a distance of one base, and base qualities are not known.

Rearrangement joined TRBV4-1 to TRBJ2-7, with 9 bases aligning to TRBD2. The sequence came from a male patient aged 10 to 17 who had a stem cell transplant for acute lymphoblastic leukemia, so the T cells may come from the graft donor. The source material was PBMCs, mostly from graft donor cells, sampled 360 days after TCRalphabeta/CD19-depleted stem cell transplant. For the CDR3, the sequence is CASSQDQGVAGEYEQYF. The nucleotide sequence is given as TGCGCCAGCAGCCAAGATCAGGGAGTAGCGGGAGAGTACGAGCAGTACTTC.